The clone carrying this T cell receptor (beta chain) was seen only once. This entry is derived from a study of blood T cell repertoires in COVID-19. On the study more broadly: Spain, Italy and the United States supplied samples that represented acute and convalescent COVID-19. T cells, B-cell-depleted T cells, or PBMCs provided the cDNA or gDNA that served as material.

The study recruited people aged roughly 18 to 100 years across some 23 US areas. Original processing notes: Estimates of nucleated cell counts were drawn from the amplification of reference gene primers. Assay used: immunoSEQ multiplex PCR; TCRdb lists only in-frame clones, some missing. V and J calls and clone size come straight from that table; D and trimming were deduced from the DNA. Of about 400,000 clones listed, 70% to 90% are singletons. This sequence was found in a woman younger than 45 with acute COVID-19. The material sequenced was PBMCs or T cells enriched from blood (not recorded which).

The CDR3 DNA sequence: TGTGCCAGTAGTATAGCGAGGGGGACGGAGGATCAGCCCCAGCATTTT. Residues: CASSIARGTEDQPQHF. This chain links TRBV19 with TRBJ1-5, with D possibly being TRBD1 (6 bases). This CDR3 has 16 amino acids. The V gene lost 1 base and the J gene lost 5 bases, with 15 bases spanning the gap. CDR1 and CDR2 (germline): LNHDA, SQIVND (reference sequence).